This TCR beta chain was captured in a study of patients and donors after allogeneic stem cell transplantation. This CDR3 has 14 residues. V dropped 10 bases and J dropped 7 bases, with 22 bases sitting between them. This clonotype was detected ten times or more. TCRdb re-analysed the RT-PCR reads in MiXCR, keeping a single row per CDR3 protein. The table lists approximately 200,000 distinct CDR3 sequences, roughly 15% of them singletons. Source material: blood, either unsorted or a sorted T cell fraction (not recorded which). The rearrangement links TRBV12-3 or TRBV12-4 to TRBJ1-2; TRBD1 might be the D (6 bases). This TCR was sampled from a human donor who was either an allogeneic HSCT recipient or a stem cell or donor lymphocyte infusion donor (not recorded which). It is not recorded whose cells these are; they may come from a transplant donor. The CDR3, as DNA: TGTGCCACTAGGGGGGGAGGCACTTACAGTGGCTACACCTTC. Its translation is CATRGGGTYSGYTF.